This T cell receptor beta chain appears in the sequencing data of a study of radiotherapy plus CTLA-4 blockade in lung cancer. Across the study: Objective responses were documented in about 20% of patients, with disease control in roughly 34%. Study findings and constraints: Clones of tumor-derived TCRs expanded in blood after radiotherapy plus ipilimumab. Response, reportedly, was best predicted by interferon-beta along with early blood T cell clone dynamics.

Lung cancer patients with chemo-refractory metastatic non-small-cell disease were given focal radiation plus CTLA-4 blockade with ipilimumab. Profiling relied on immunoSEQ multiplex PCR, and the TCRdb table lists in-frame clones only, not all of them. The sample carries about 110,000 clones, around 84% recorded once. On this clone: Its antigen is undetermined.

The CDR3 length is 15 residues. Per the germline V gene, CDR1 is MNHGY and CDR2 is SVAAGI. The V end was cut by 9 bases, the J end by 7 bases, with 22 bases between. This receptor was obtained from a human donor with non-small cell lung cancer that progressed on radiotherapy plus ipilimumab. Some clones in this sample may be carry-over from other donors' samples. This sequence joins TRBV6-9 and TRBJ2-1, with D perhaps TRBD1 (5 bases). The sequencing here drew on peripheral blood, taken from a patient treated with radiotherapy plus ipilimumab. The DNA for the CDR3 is TGTGCCAGTCTTAGGCGACAGTTAAATTGGAATGAGCAGTTCTTC. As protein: CASLRRQLNWNEQFF.